The 14 T cell receptor beta chains listed next were all sequenced from one sample in a study of blood T cell repertoires in COVID-19. Profiled with immunoSEQ multiplex PCR; TCRdb holds only in-frame clones, not every one. The top ten hold approximately 4.5% of the sample, which has about 440,000 clones, roughly 89% seen once. Sequenced input: peripheral blood. These receptors came from a young woman with acute or convalescent COVID-19.

The chain has TRBV18 and TRBJ1-2; 10 bases are shared with TRBD1. After removal of 5 bases from V and 7 bases from J, the junction contained 7 bases not matched to a gene. From germline, CDR1 is KGHSH and CDR2 LQKENI. The CDR3 is 14 amino acids. In DNA form, the CDR3 reads TGTGCCAGCTCAGCCTCAGGGACAGGGGTTGGCTACACCTTC. Its protein product is CASSASGTGVGYTF.

V usage is TRBV12-5 and J usage is TRBJ2-3; D not certain. Per germline, CDR1 LGHNT and CDR2 FRNRAP. V was clipped by 11 bases and J by 4 bases, with 13 bases between them. This CDR3 contains 12 residues. Here the CDR3 DNA reads TGTGCTTGTCAGTCGGGTCCAGATACGCAGTATTTT. This encodes CACQSGPDTQYF.

CDR3 in amino acids: CASTAGLGAYEQYF. DNA of the CDR3: TGTGCCAGCACCGCGGGACTGGGGGCCTACGAGCAGTACTTC. The genes are TRBV6-6 and TRBJ2-7, with a weak D call TRBD2 (6 bases). The ends were cut back, 7 bases at V and 2 bases at J, with 15 bases in the middle. CDR1 is MNHNY and CDR2 is SVGAGI in the germline V gene (reference sequence). CDR3 length: 14 residues.

This chain connects TRBV4-2 to TRBJ2-5; D not resolved. Germline loops: CDR1 LGHNA, CDR2 YNFKEQ. There are 13 residues in the CDR3. V was clipped by 4 bases and J by 4 bases, with 10 bases between them. CDR3 protein: CASSLRLGETQYF. The CDR3 nucleotides read TGTGCCAGCAGCCTGCGGTTGGGAGAGACCCAGTACTTC.

The chain is built from TRBV4-1 and TRBJ1-1, with a weak D call TRBD1 (6 bases). Trimming left V 5 bases short and J 6 bases short, with 19 bases between. Germline CDR1 MGHRA, CDR2 YSYEKL. The CDR3 length is 15 residues. CDR3: CASSGPRGQVAEAFF. The CDR3 coding sequence is TGCGCCAGCAGCGGACCCAGGGGTCAGGTCGCTGAAGCTTTCTTT.

The chain links TRBV24-1 to TRBJ1-5; D gene uncertain. Trimming left V 3 bases short and J 2 bases short, with 10 bases between. Per the germline V gene, CDR1 is KGHDR and CDR2 is SFDVKD. CDR3 length: 15 amino acids. The CDR3 DNA is TGTGCCACCAGTGATGGAGGGTGGGGCAATCAGCCCCAGCATTTT. It specifies CATSDGGWGNQPQHF.

This chain joins TRBV12-3 or TRBV12-4 and TRBJ1-5; D is perhaps TRBD1 (5 bases). Trimming removed 8 bases at V and 9 bases at J, with 17 bases between. CDR3 length equals 13 residues. CDR3 amino acids: CASHTGGGWPQHF. The CDR3 region has the DNA TGTGCCAGCCATACGGGGGGAGGTTGGCCCCAGCATTTT.

Note on this clone: The same CDR3 is also encoded by other DNA sequences in this sample. V gene TRBV5-1 combines with J gene TRBJ2-7; 8 bases fit TRBD1. With V trimmed by 0 bases and J by 4 bases, 3 bases remained unmatched. This CDR3 contains 14 residues. CDR1 and CDR2 from the germline V gene are SGHRS and YFSETQ. CDR3 region: CASSLGTGLYEQYF. The CDR3 DNA sequence: TGCGCCAGCAGCTTGGGGACAGGGCTTTACGAGCAGTACTTC. Full variable domain (remainder filled in from reference TRBV5-1 and TRBJ2-7): KAGVTQTPRYLIKTRGQQVTLSCSPISGHRSVSWYQQTPGQGLQFLFEYFSETQRNKGNFPGRFSGRQFSNSRSEMNVSTLELGDSALYLCASSLGTGLYEQYFGPGTRLTVT.

The chain uses TRBV19 and TRBJ2-7, with 7 bases fitting TRBD2. This CDR3 contains 13 residues. V lost 6 bases and J lost 5; bases outside the gene matches: 7. CDR1 and CDR2 from the germline V gene are LNHDA and SQIVND (reference sequence). The CDR3 DNA reads TGTGCCAGTAGCTCTTCTAGCGGAGACGAGCAGTACTTC. This gives the protein CASSSSSGDEQYF. Variable domain in full (rest from reference TRBV19 and TRBJ2-7): DGGITQSPKYLFRKEGQNVTLSCEQNLNHDAMYWYRQDPGQGLRLIYYSQIVNDFQKGDIAEGYSVSREKKESFPLTVTSAQKNPTAFYLCASSSSSGDEQYFGPGTRLTVT.

This chain links TRBV5-6 with TRBJ2-1; 7 bases fit TRBD1. Per the germline V gene, CDR1 is SGHDT and CDR2 is YYEEEE. The CDR3 totals 14 residues. V was pared by 3 bases and J by 6 bases, with 6 bases of the junction left unmatched. The CDR3 region is CASSSGGRANEQFF. The DNA of the CDR3 is TGTGCCAGCAGCTCAGGGGGTCGAGCCAATGAGCAGTTCTTC.

CDR3 in DNA: TGTGCCAGCAGTTACTCCCCCGGGACAGGGTCTTTCTTT. Translating it yields CASSYSPGTGSFF. J is TRBJ1-1 and V is TRBV6-5; 9 bases fit TRBD1. CDR3 length equals 13 residues. With 0 bases clipped from V and 12 bases from J, the junction kept 5 bases outside the gene matches. Germline CDR1 reads MNHEY; CDR2 reads SVGAGI.

The chain recombines TRBV11-2 with TRBJ1-5; possibly TRBD1 for D (5 bases). The germline gives CDR1 SGHAT, CDR2 FQNNGV. This CDR3 has 14 amino acids. Trimming left V 5 bases short and J 5 bases short, with 13 bases between. The CDR3 sequence is CASSPDSSHQPQHF. Written as DNA, the CDR3 is TGTGCCAGCAGCCCTGACAGTTCCCATCAGCCCCAGCATTTT.

The chain joins TRBV7-2 to TRBJ2-7; possible D gene TRBD1, 6 bases. CDR1 and CDR2 (germline): SGHTA, FQGNSA. Trimming took 3 bases from V and 2 from J, leaving 11 bases between them. This CDR3 spans 14 amino acids. The CDR3 reads CASSFHRAAYEQYF. CDR3 coding DNA: TGTGCCAGCAGCTTTCACAGGGCGGCCTACGAGCAGTACTTC.

The chain employs TRBV7-9 and TRBJ1-2; D possibly corresponds to TRBD1 (5 bases). V was clipped by 1 base and J by 8 bases, with 17 bases between them. Germline assignment: CDR1 SEHNR and CDR2 FQNEAQ (reference sequence). There are 15 residues in the CDR3. CDR3 loop: CASSLGGRALFGYTF. The CDR3 DNA reads TGTGCCAGCAGCTTAGGGGGCAGGGCCTTGTTCGGCTACACCTTC.